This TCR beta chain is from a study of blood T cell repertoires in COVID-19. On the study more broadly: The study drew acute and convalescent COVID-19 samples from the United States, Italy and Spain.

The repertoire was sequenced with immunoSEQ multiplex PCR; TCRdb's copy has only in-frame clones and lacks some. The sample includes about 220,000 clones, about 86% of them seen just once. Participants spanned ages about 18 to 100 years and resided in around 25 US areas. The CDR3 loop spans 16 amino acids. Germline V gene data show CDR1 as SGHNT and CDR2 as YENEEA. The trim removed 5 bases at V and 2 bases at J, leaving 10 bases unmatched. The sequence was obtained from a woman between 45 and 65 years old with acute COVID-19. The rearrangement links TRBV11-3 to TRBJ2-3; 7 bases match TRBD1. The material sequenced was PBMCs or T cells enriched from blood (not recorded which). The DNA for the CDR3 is TGTGCCAGCAGCCCCTCCGGGACAGTGCCCACAGATACGCAGTATTTT. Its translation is CASSPSGTVPTDTQYF.